This entry lists 23 T cell receptor beta chains sequenced from one sample in a study of shared clonotypes between healthy human individuals. Data came from immunoSEQ multiplex PCR; TCRdb stores just in-frame clones and leaves some out. Found here are about 2 million clones, about 94% of them singletons; the top ten hold around 1.2%. Naive CD8 populations comprised CD45RO-negative cells positively selected for CCR7, excluding terminally differentiated effector memory CD45RA+ cells. Specimen: naive CD8+ T cells sorted from blood. The receptors here all came from a man between 18 and 29 years old in good health.

V and J are TRBV4-1 and TRBJ2-1; 9 bases fit TRBD2. CDR3 length: 16 residues. Germline V gene sequence: CDR1 MGHRA, CDR2 YSYEKL. The junction had 4 bases not matched to a gene; V was cut back by 0 bases and J by 4 bases. CDR3 DNA: TGCGCCAGCAGCCAAGATCAAAGCGGGAGGTACAATGAGCAGTTCTTC. It yields the protein CASSQDQSGRYNEQFF.

To note about this clone: Other DNA sequences of this sample code for an identical CDR3. This chain joins TRBV7-9 and TRBJ2-3; 8 bases are a match to TRBD1. Trimming at V came to 0 bases and at J to 2 bases, leaving 4 bases not matched to a gene. The germline CDR1 and CDR2 sequences are SEHNR and FQNEAQ (reference sequence). This CDR3 comprises 16 residues. The CDR3 nucleotides are TGTGCCAGCAGCTTAGCGGCAGGGGGCCCCACAGATACGCAGTATTTT. This gives the protein CASSLAAGGPTDTQYF.

The chain joins TRBV28 to TRBJ2-5; 10 nucleotides line up with TRBD2. Trimming at V came to 3 bases and at J to 5 bases, leaving 9 bases not matched to a gene. CDR1 and CDR2 from the germline V gene are MDHEN and SYDVKM. The CDR3 sequence is 16 residues long. The chain's CDR3 is CASSLVLSGGRETQYF. In DNA form, the CDR3 reads TGTGCCAGCAGTTTGGTCCTTAGCGGGGGGCGGGAGACCCAGTACTTC.

The chain combines TRBV7-9 with TRBJ1-5; D uncertain. Germline assignment: CDR1 SEHNR and CDR2 FQNEAQ (reference sequence). V lost 1 base to trimming and J lost 1 base, with 8 bases between them. CDR3 length: 15 residues. The CDR3: CASSLDGFSNQPQHF. The CDR3 DNA is TGTGCCAGCAGCTTAGACGGGTTCAGCAATCAGCCCCAGCATTTT.

The chain has TRBV27 and TRBJ2-3; D possibly uses TRBD1 or TRBD2 (6 bases each). This CDR3 contains 14 residues. Germline lookup yields CDR1 MNHEY and CDR2 SMNVEV (reference sequence). Trimming cost V 3 bases and J 4 bases, with 11 bases left between them. For the CDR3, the DNA is TGTGCCAGCAGTTTGAGGGGGGACGCAGATACGCAGTATTTT. Translating gives CASSLRGDADTQYF.

CDR3 in amino acids: CSVGGSTGYSGNTIYF. CDR3 in DNA: TGCAGCGTCGGAGGGTCGACGGGGTACTCTGGAAACACCATATATTTT. The genes are TRBV29-1 and TRBJ1-3; D uncertain. CDR1 is SQVTM and CDR2 is ANQGSEA in the germline V gene. The CDR3 sequence is 16 residues long. V dropped 6 bases and J dropped 0 bases, with 18 bases sitting between them.

This clone was recorded once. Additional DNA sequences in this sample encode the identical CDR3. This chain uses TRBV6-1 with TRBJ2-7; tentatively, D is TRBD1 (6 bases). CDR1 is MNHNS and CDR2 is SASEGT in the germline V gene. The CDR3 runs 14 residues. The V and J ends lost 1 base and 2 bases respectively, with 9 bases between them. DNA of the CDR3: TGTGCCAGCAGTGAAGAGCCAGGGGCCTACGAGCAGTACTTC. Its protein product is CASSEEPGAYEQYF.

This rearrangement joins TRBV7-9 to TRBJ2-3, with D hard to call. The CDR3 length is 13 residues. CDR1 and CDR2 from the germline V gene are SEHNR and FQNEAQ (reference sequence). The V and J ends lost 3 bases and 4 bases respectively, with 8 bases between them. CDR3 bases: TGTGCCAGCAGCTTGGGCTATTCAGATACGCAGTATTTT. Its protein is CASSLGYSDTQYF.

The rearrangement uses TRBV11-2 and TRBJ2-3; D is undetermined. V gave up 1 base and J gave up 7 bases, with 6 bases separating them. CDR1 is SGHAT and CDR2 is FQNNGV in the germline V gene. The CDR3 loop spans 12 amino acids. In nucleotides, the CDR3 is TGTGCCAGCAGCTTAGGGGATAATACGCAGTATTTT. Translating gives CASSLGDNTQYF.

The chain couples TRBV11-2 to TRBJ1-1; D unresolved. V lost 1 base and J lost 9, with 9 bases in between. The CDR3 contains 12 residues. The germline V gene encodes CDR1 SGHAT and CDR2 FQNNGV. The CDR3 reads CASSLVQDQAFF. CDR3 nucleotide sequence: TGTGCCAGCAGCTTAGTTCAGGATCAAGCTTTCTTT.

The chain employs TRBV5-1 and TRBJ2-3; D not certain. V lost 4 bases, J lost 2 bases, and 14 bases lay in between. The CDR3 is made up of 15 amino acids. Germline V CDR1 and CDR2: SGHRS, YFSETQ. The CDR3 sequence is CASSQWWGSTDTQYF. CDR3 nucleotide sequence: TGCGCCAGCAGCCAATGGTGGGGATCCACAGATACGCAGTATTTT.

DNA of the CDR3: TGTGCCAGCAGTTCCACCCCGGGGGAAGATGAAAAACTGTTTTTT. It codes for CASSSTPGEDEKLFF. V gene TRBV28 combines with J gene TRBJ1-4, with D possibly TRBD1 on 5 matching bases. Trimming stripped 4 bases from V and 6 bases from J, with 15 bases between. The CDR3 consists of 15 residues. Germline V gives CDR1 MDHEN, CDR2 SYDVKM.

The CDR3 region has the DNA TGCAGCGTTGGGTCAGGGGAAGGCGGGGAGCTGTTTTTT. Amino acid sequence: CSVGSGEGGELFF. The V call is TRBV29-1, the J call TRBJ2-2; maybe TRBD1 (6 bases). Trimming shortened V by 4 bases and J by 7 bases, and 13 bases separated the two germline ends. The germline V gene encodes CDR1 SQVTM and CDR2 ANQGSEA. The CDR3 totals 13 residues.

The CDR3 sequence is CASSSGLPGDEQYF. The CDR3 bases are TGTGCCAGCAGCTCGGGCCTCCCCGGGGACGAGCAGTACTTC. The rearrangement joins TRBV5-6 to TRBJ2-7, with a tentative D call TRBD2 (5 bases). Germline V gene data show CDR1 as SGHDT and CDR2 as YYEEEE. CDR3 size: 14 residues. Trimming removed 3 bases at V and 5 bases at J, with 15 bases between.

The rearrangement uses TRBV10-3 and TRBJ2-7; maybe TRBD2 (6 bases). The germline gives CDR1 ENHRY, CDR2 SYGVKD. Between the trimmed V and J ends, which lost 5 bases and 2 bases, there was a span of 10 bases. CDR3 length: 13 residues. The CDR3 coding sequence is TGTGCCATCAGTAGGGAGGTCCCCTACGAGCAGTACTTC. This translates into CAISREVPYEQYF.

The chain is built from TRBV7-9 and TRBJ1-1, with TRBD1 matching over 7 bases. Germline V gene lookup returns CDR1 SEHNR and CDR2 FQNEAQ (reference sequence). This CDR3 is 16 amino acids long. Trimming at V came to 6 bases and at J to 0 bases, leaving 10 bases not matched to a gene. This CDR3 is CASRVQTGFLNTEAFF. DNA for the CDR3: TGTGCCAGCAGGGTTCAGACAGGGTTCCTGAACACTGAAGCTTTCTTT.

The chain couples TRBV5-6 to TRBJ2-7; possibly TRBD1 or TRBD2 for D (6 bases each). The length of the CDR3 is 16 residues. CDR1 SGHDT and CDR2 YYEEEE come from the germline V gene. The germline V and J ends were trimmed by 4 bases and 0 bases, with 17 bases remaining between them. This CDR3 is CASSGTTGGSSYEQYF. Written as DNA, the CDR3 is TGTGCCAGCAGCGGGACGACAGGAGGGAGCTCCTACGAGCAGTACTTC. Combining the CDR3 with reference TRBV5-6 and TRBJ2-7 gives the whole variable domain DAGVTQSPTHLIKTRGQQVTLRCSPKSGHDTVSWYQQALGQGPQFIFQYYEEEERQRGNFPDRFSGHQFPNYSSELNVNALLLGDSALYLCASSGTTGGSSYEQYFGPGTRLTVT.

The chain links TRBV27 to TRBJ1-3; no firm D call. The germline gives CDR1 MNHEY, CDR2 SMNVEV (reference sequence). V lost 5 bases to trimming and J lost 4 bases, with 18 bases between them. The CDR3 length is 16 residues. The DNA of the CDR3 is TGTGCCAGCAGTAGTTCGGGTCCGTACAAAGGAAACACCATATATTTT. Protein product: CASSSSGPYKGNTIYF.

The chain couples TRBV30 to TRBJ1-1; unclear D gene. Trimming cost V 7 bases and J 5 bases, with 17 bases left between them. The CDR3 is 13 residues long. The germline V gene has CDR1 GTSNPN and CDR2 SVGIG (reference sequence). The CDR3 DNA is TGTGCCTTCGTGGGCCTATCTAGAACTGAAGCTTTCTTT. It is translated as CAFVGLSRTEAFF.

V is TRBV11-3 and J is TRBJ2-3; 13 bases are a match to TRBD2. V lost 5 bases, J lost 3 bases, and 5 bases stayed unmatched. This CDR3 region has 16 residues. Germline V gene sequence: CDR1 SGHNT, CDR2 YENEEA. The CDR3, as DNA: TGTGCCAGCAGCGTAGGGACTAGCGGGATTACAGATACGCAGTATTTT. As protein: CASSVGTSGITDTQYF. The variable domain in full, with the rest retrieved from reference TRBV11-3 and TRBJ2-3, is EAGVVQSPRYKIIEKKQPVAFWCNPISGHNTLYWYLQNLGQGPELLIRYENEEAVDDSQLPKDRFSAERLKGVDSTLKIQPAELGDSAVYLCASSVGTSGITDTQYFGPGTRLTVL.

The chain has TRBV6-5 and TRBJ2-3; D remains unclear. Germline V gene sequence: CDR1 MNHEY, CDR2 SVGAGI. Trimming left V 8 bases short and J 2 bases short, with 14 bases between. This CDR3 region has 14 residues. CDR3 nucleotides: TGTGCCAGCGCCCAAAACTGGTTCACAGATACGCAGTATTTT. This codes for CASAQNWFTDTQYF.

With regard to this clone: One end of the junction fails to match germline, which may point to a read error. This chain connects TRBV2 to TRBJ1-2; 9 bases line up with TRBD1. CDR3 length: 14 residues. Germline-derived CDR1 and CDR2 are SNHLY and FYNNEI. The CDR3 sequence: CASSGGQGNSGYTF. The DNA of the CDR3 is TGTGCCAGCAGTGGGGGACAGGGTAACTCTGGCTACACCTTC.

This clone was recorded once. V usage is TRBV7-9 and J usage is TRBJ2-7, with TRBD1 identical over 8 bases. V shed 5 bases, J shed 4 bases, and the junction held 10 bases outside the gene matches. The CDR3 runs to 15 residues. Germline CDR1 SEHNR, CDR2 FQNEAQ (reference sequence). DNA of the CDR3: TGTGCCAGCAGCCCGGCACAGGGGGTGAAGTACGAGCAGTACTTC. This codes for CASSPAQGVKYEQYF.